The 4 T cell receptor beta chains listed next were all sequenced from one sample in a study of blood T cell repertoires in COVID-19. The assay was immunoSEQ multiplex PCR, and TCRdb's table has in-frame clones only and misses some. The sample gives 150,000 to 200,000 clones, over 70% of which show up once; about 10% is in the top ten. Sequenced: peripheral blood. The receptors shown here come from a woman aged 80 or older with active or convalescent COVID-19.

The chain links TRBV5-1 to TRBJ2-4; TRBD2 matches at 9 bases. Trimming at V came to 0 bases and at J to 5 bases, leaving 9 bases not matched to a gene. The CDR3 runs 17 residues. Looked up from germline, CDR1 is SGHRS and CDR2 is YFSETQ. In DNA form, the CDR3 reads TGCGCCAGCAGCTTGGGGGATCTAGCGGGGTGGGAAAACATTCAGTACTTC. This gives the protein CASSLGDLAGWENIQYF.

The rearrangement links TRBV6-5 to TRBJ1-6; a weak D match, TRBD1 (6 bases). Germline values: CDR1 MNHEY, CDR2 SVGAGI. This CDR3 is built from 16 residues. V lost 0 bases and J 7 bases, leaving 13 bases between the germline ends. CDR3 in DNA: TGTGCCAGCAGTTACTCGTCCTGGACAGCGAATTCACCCCTCCACTTT. Amino acids: CASSYSSWTANSPLHF.

CDR3 region: CASTYPNEQYF. DNA of the CDR3: TGCGCCAGCACCTATCCAAACGAGCAGTACTTC. This chain links TRBV10-1 with TRBJ2-7; D gene uncertain. Trimming cost V 7 bases and J 5 bases, with 9 bases left between them. The CDR3 sequence is 11 residues long. Per germline, CDR1 WNHNN and CDR2 SYGVQD (reference sequence).

The sample holds a few counts of this clone. The rearrangement links TRBV9 to TRBJ1-4; TRBD1 might be the D (5 bases). The CDR3 length is 15 residues. Germline CDR1 SGDLS, CDR2 YYNGEE. Trimming left V 0 bases short and J 2 bases short, with 8 bases between. DNA for the CDR3: TGTGCCAGCAGCGTAGAGGGGAATACTAATGAAAAACTGTTTTTT. Encoded protein: CASSVEGNTNEKLFF.